This TCR beta chain originates from a study of blood T cells in healthy people across ages. A second about 6 to 12 cycle PCR used barcoded and J-beta primers. Through a template-switch adaptor with 12 random nucleotides, each cDNA molecule received a tag. TCRdb fed the 5' RACE reads into MiXCR, producing one record per CDR3 protein. The data hold 1.8 million or so distinct CDR3 sequences, with about 39% observed a single time. Germline CDR1 reads DFQATT; CDR2 reads SNEGSKA (reference sequence). The CDR3 contains 13 residues. The sample comprised blood. The clonotype was recovered from a human donor in good health. The J gene is TRBJ2-1, the V gene TRBV20-1; 13 bases are a match to TRBD2. The CDR3 DNA reads TGCGCCCCACTAGCGGGGGGGGAAGAGACCCAGTTCTTC. It encodes CAPLAGGEETQFF.